These T cell receptor beta chains were read from a single sample in a study of T-cell memory formation after mild COVID-19. TCRdb re-called the 5' RACE reads through MiXCR, storing one row per CDR3 protein. The sample includes tens of thousands of distinct CDR3 sequences, approximately 9% of them seen just once. Input material: PBMCs or a T cell subset sorted from them (not recorded which). The receptor source for this set is an adult woman who had mild COVID-19 (a few samples of this study predate the infection). Cell type and time point are not known. The CDR3 runs from the conserved cysteine through the conserved F or W. Each record gives: CDR3 length, J gene, V gene, CDR3 protein.

cdr3_length: 14
j_call: TRBJ1-2
v_call: TRBV20-1
cdr3_aa: CSASYLKNRYGYTF

cdr3_length: 14
j_call: TRBJ2-1
v_call: TRBV7-9
cdr3_aa: CASRASGSPNEQFF

cdr3_length: 14
j_call: TRBJ1-1
v_call: TRBV27
cdr3_aa: CARAGAHSNTEAFF

cdr3_length: 15
j_call: TRBJ2-2
v_call: TRBV6-6
cdr3_aa: CASSYGTPGTGELFF

cdr3_length: 17
j_call: TRBJ2-7
v_call: TRBV18
cdr3_aa: CASSPLARTGGSYEQYF

cdr3_length: 13
j_call: TRBJ2-3
v_call: TRBV7-9
cdr3_aa: CASSPGPPDTQYF

cdr3_length: 14
j_call: TRBJ1-2
v_call: TRBV12-3/TRBV12-4
cdr3_aa: CASSLAGGYYGYTF

cdr3_length: 15
j_call: TRBJ1-1
v_call: TRBV3-1
cdr3_aa: CASSHGTQGNTEDFF

cdr3_length: 12
j_call: TRBJ2-3
v_call: TRBV29-1
cdr3_aa: CSVGGPANTQYF

cdr3_length: 15
j_call: TRBJ1-6
v_call: TRBV14
cdr3_aa: CASSQVAGGLPPLHF

cdr3_length: 14
j_call: TRBJ1-1
v_call: TRBV7-9
cdr3_aa: CASSLQVMNTEAFF